A single sample is the source of the 30 T cell receptor beta chains below, sequenced in a study of T cell repertoires in cytomegalovirus infection. TCRdb reanalysed the reads using MiXCR and keeps one entry per CDR3 protein. The sample has approximately 550,000 distinct CDR3 sequences, 16% seen once. The specimen was CD8+ T cells from PBMCs. The receptors derive from a human donor in good health (CMV status not recorded). Some clones in this sample may be carry-over from other donors' samples.

This clonotype was picked up a small number of times. CDR3 nucleotide sequence: TGTGCCAGCGGACAAGCTAGCGGGGTCTCCTACGAGCAGTACTTC. Its translation is CASGQASGVSYEQYF. The chain has TRBV9 and TRBJ2-7, with 9 bases that match TRBD2. Germline-derived CDR1 and CDR2 are SGDLS and YYNGEE. The CDR3 spans 15 residues. V dropped 7 bases and J dropped 0; count of bases not matched to a gene: 8.

The chain has TRBV5-1 and TRBJ1-2; D uncertain. CDR1 is SGHRS, CDR2 YFSETQ, per germline. V lost 0 bases and J 4 bases, leaving 7 bases between the germline ends. The CDR3 has 13 residues. The CDR3 DNA is TGCGCCAGCAGCTTGGGGAGTTCCTATGGCTACACCTTC. Its translation is CASSLGSSYGYTF.

J is TRBJ1-3 and V is TRBV25-1; perhaps TRBD1 as D (6 bases). The CDR3 length is 15 residues. Looked up from germline, CDR1 is MGHDK and CDR2 is SYGVNS. Trimming took 4 bases from V and 1 from J, leaving 11 bases between them. CDR3 amino acids: CASSVIQGSGNTIYF. In nucleotides, the CDR3 is TGTGCCAGCAGTGTGATACAGGGATCTGGAAACACCATATATTTT.

The chain employs TRBV19 and TRBJ1-4, with D uncertain. Between the trimmed V and J ends, which lost 6 bases and 6 bases, there was a span of 20 bases. Germline V gives CDR1 LNHDA, CDR2 SQIVND (reference sequence). The CDR3 totals 16 residues. The CDR3 reads CASSREGGPRYEKLFF. The CDR3, as DNA: TGTGCCAGTAGCCGAGAAGGCGGGCCCAGATATGAAAAACTGTTTTTT.

This clonotype was detected many times. CDR3 residues: CATSRDRLRMLSQETQYF. The CDR3 DNA reads as TGTGCCACCAGCAGAGATCGGTTAAGAATGCTTTCCCAAGAGACCCAGTACTTC. The chain employs TRBV15 and TRBJ2-5; no clear D gene. CDR3 length: 18 amino acids. V was shortened by 0 bases and J by 1 base, with 18 bases between the two germline ends. Germline CDR1 is LNHNV and CDR2 is YYDKDF (reference sequence). Full variable domain (rest looked up from reference TRBV15 and TRBJ2-5): DAMVIQNPRYQVTQFGKPVTLSCSQTLNHNVMYWYQQKSSQAPKLLFHYYDKDFNNEADTPDNFQSRRPNTSFCFLDIRSPGLGDTAMYLCATSRDRLRMLSQETQYFGPGTRLLVL.

Of note for this clonotype: A much larger clone sits a single nucleotide away, making a read error possible. This CDR3 is CASSQDPGTGDQQFF. CDR3 nucleotides: TGTGCCAGCAGCCAAGACCCGGGCACTGGGGATCAGCAGTTCTTC. The chain recombines TRBV4-2 with TRBJ2-1; D is undetermined. The CDR3 has 15 residues. Trimming removed 0 bases from V and 11 bases from J, with 17 bases in between. Germline CDR1 and CDR2: LGHNA and YNFKEQ.

The rearrangement uses TRBV6-1 and TRBJ2-7; 13 positions agree with TRBD2. The length of the CDR3 is 15 residues. The germline CDR1 and CDR2 sequences are MNHNS and SASEGT. The trim removed 4 bases at V and 3 bases at J, leaving 3 bases unmatched. The CDR3 sequence is CASSVLAGGNYEQYF. The CDR3, as DNA: TGTGCCAGCAGTGTACTAGCGGGAGGGAACTACGAGCAGTACTTC.

This clonotype has a count of ten or more. J is TRBJ2-1 and V is TRBV7-8; D not resolved. Germline V gene lookup returns CDR1 SGHVS and CDR2 FQNEAQ. This CDR3 region has 15 residues. Deletions cut 5 bases from V and 4 bases from J, with 15 bases between. The CDR3 reads CASSGYPTDYNEQFF. DNA of the CDR3: TGTGCCAGCAGCGGTTACCCTACCGATTACAATGAGCAGTTCTTC.

The chain employs TRBV30 and TRBJ2-7; a possible D gene is TRBD2 (5 bases). Germline V lookup: CDR1 GTSNPN, CDR2 SVGIG (reference sequence). The germline V and J ends were trimmed by 5 bases and 7 bases, with 12 bases remaining between them. The CDR3 spans 11 residues. DNA of the CDR3: TGTGCCTGGGGACTTTCTCGGGAGCAGTACTTC. This gives the protein CAWGLSREQYF. The full variable domain, with the rest looked up from reference TRBV30 and TRBJ2-7, is SQTIHQWPATLVQPVGSPLSLECTVEGTSNPNLYWYRQAAGRGLQLLFYSVGIGQISSEVPQNLSASRPQDRQFILSSKKLLLSDSGFYLCAWGLSREQYFGPGTRLTVT.

This clonotype was recorded many times. The chain couples TRBV4-1 to TRBJ1-5; no firm D call. V shed 5 bases and J shed 5 bases, with 10 bases lying between them. This CDR3 has 13 residues. CDR1 and CDR2 (germline): MGHRA, YSYEKL. The CDR3 DNA sequence: TGCGCCAGCAGCATTAGTATGGATCAGCCCCAGCATTTT. Translation gives CASSISMDQPQHF.

This clonotype was counted many times. The chain employs TRBV7-6 and TRBJ2-7, with unresolved D. V shed 0 bases and J shed 6 bases, with 6 bases lying between them. The length of the CDR3 is 12 residues. Germline CDR1 and CDR2: SGHVS and FNYEAQ. CDR3: CASSLAGSEQYF. The DNA of the CDR3 is TGTGCCAGCAGCTTAGCAGGCAGCGAGCAGTACTTC.

This clonotype was detected only a few times. The V and J genes are TRBV6-1 and TRBJ2-2; 7 bases line up with TRBD2. CDR3 length: 14 amino acids. Losses at the gene ends were 4 bases for V and 10 bases for J; bases not matched to a gene: 9. The V gene's germline CDR1 is MNHNS and CDR2 SASEGT. Written as DNA, the CDR3 is TGTGCCAGCAGTGCTAGCGGCCTCGGGAAGGAGCTGTTTTTT. Its translation is CASSASGLGKELFF.

The table lists this clonotype with many counts. V gene TRBV6-5 combines with J gene TRBJ2-2; D tentatively fits TRBD1 or TRBD2 (6 bases each). The CDR3 has 16 amino acids. From germline, CDR1 is MNHEY and CDR2 SVGAGI. Trimming pared 0 bases from V and 5 bases from J, leaving 13 bases between. The CDR3 reads CASSYSTGGLTGELFF. CDR3 nucleotides: TGTGCCAGCAGTTACTCGACCGGGGGCCTGACCGGGGAGCTGTTTTTT.

In its sample, this clonotype was seen a few times. The V and J genes are TRBV24-1 and TRBJ2-2; D ambiguous. V gave up 1 base and J gave up 2 bases, with 7 bases separating them. The V gene's germline CDR1 is KGHDR and CDR2 SFDVKD. The CDR3 has 15 residues. Here the CDR3 reads CATSDFMDNTGELFF. The CDR3 DNA reads TGTGCCACCAGTGATTTCATGGATAACACCGGGGAGCTGTTTTTT.

The chain couples TRBV19 to TRBJ2-2, with 9 bases lining up with TRBD2. Losses at the gene ends were 3 bases for V and 5 bases for J; bases not matched to a gene: 4. Germline V gene data show CDR1 as LNHDA and CDR2 as SQIVND (reference sequence). The CDR3 covers 15 residues. CDR3 region: CASSISGSRTGELFF. The CDR3 DNA sequence: TGTGCCAGTAGTATTAGCGGGAGTAGGACCGGGGAGCTGTTTTTT.

This clonotype appeared many times. The chain couples TRBV6-1 to TRBJ1-5, with D perhaps TRBD1 (6 bases). The V gene lost 6 bases and the J gene lost 5 bases, with 14 bases spanning the gap. The CDR3 has 14 residues. Germline loops: CDR1 MNHNS, CDR2 SASEGT. CDR3 bases: TGTGCCAGCAGCCGGACAGTCGGGCATCAGCCCCAGCATTTT. It codes for CASSRTVGHQPQHF.

This clonotype has at least ten counts. This chain uses TRBV28 with TRBJ2-5; D remains unclear. V gave up 6 bases and J gave up 0 bases, with 11 bases separating them. The germline gives CDR1 MDHEN, CDR2 SYDVKM. This CDR3 has 14 residues. CDR3 sequence (DNA): TGTGCCAGCAGCAAGCGACTGAACCAAGAGACCCAGTACTTC. Translated: CASSKRLNQETQYF.

As regards this clonotype: This likely reflects a read error, since a far larger clone is one base away. The CDR3 end shows no conserved phenylalanine or tryptophan, and so a read error is likely. V gene TRBV4-1 combines with J gene TRBJ2-7; D remains ambiguous. The germline gives CDR1 MGHRA, CDR2 YSYEKL. This CDR3 is 14 amino acids long. CDR3 residues: CASSQDLGSYEQYL. In nucleotides, the CDR3 is TGTGCCAGCAGCCAAGATCTCGGCTCCTACGAGCAGTACTTA.

In its sample, this clonotype was seen many times. The V call is TRBV12-5, the J call TRBJ2-2, with D possibly TRBD2 on 5 matching bases. The V end lost 5 bases, the J end lost 2 bases, and 12 bases lay between the germline ends. The CDR3 consists of 15 residues. Germline V CDR1 and CDR2: LGHNT, FRNRAP. CDR3 protein: CASGLTEVNTGELFF. The CDR3 DNA follows: TGTGCTAGTGGTCTGACGGAGGTTAACACCGGGGAGCTGTTTTTT.

About this clonotype: The junction does not match germline at one end; this may be a read error. The chain recombines TRBV7-3 with TRBJ2-3; no clear D. Germline V lookup: CDR1 SGHTA, CDR2 FQGTGA. This CDR3 is 17 amino acids long. DNA for the CDR3: TGTGCCAGCAGCGCCTCGGGCGGCTCCCCAAAATCATATACGCAGTGTTTT. Residues: CASSASGGSPKSYTQCF.

This clonotype was picked up many times. The chain is built from TRBV4-1 and TRBJ1-1, with TRBD1 matching 9 bases. The V gene's germline CDR1 is MGHRA and CDR2 YSYEKL. The CDR3 runs 17 residues. Trimming cost V 0 bases and J 5 bases; bases outside gene matches: 10. This CDR3 is CASSQDLRVTGGTEAFF. The CDR3 region has the DNA TGCGCCAGCAGCCAAGACTTACGGGTGACAGGGGGGACTGAAGCTTTCTTT.

This clonotype was counted at least ten times. The chain links TRBV7-8 to TRBJ1-2; TRBD1 matches at 12 bases. The J segment lost 6 bases and the V segment lost 6 bases, leaving 8 bases of the junction unmatched. The CDR3 covers 15 residues. CDR1 is SGHVS, CDR2 FQNEAQ, per germline. The CDR3 sequence: CASRPGQGARHGYTF. The CDR3 nucleotides read TGTGCCAGCAGGCCGGGACAGGGGGCGCGTCATGGCTACACCTTC.

The J gene is TRBJ1-2, the V gene TRBV7-3; TRBD1 matches 10 bases. This CDR3 has 17 residues. Per germline, CDR1 SGHTA and CDR2 FQGTGA. The V segment lost 5 bases and the J segment 4 bases; nucleotides outside the gene matches: 13. In nucleotides, the CDR3 is TGTGCCAGCAGCCTTACCGGGACAGGGGCACCAATCTATGGCTACACCTTC. Protein: CASSLTGTGAPIYGYTF.

This clonotype was seen many times. The chain links TRBV7-3 to TRBJ2-4, with 15 bases identical to TRBD2. The CDR3 extends over 16 amino acids. The V gene's germline CDR1 is SGHTA and CDR2 FQGTGA. Losses at the gene ends were 6 bases for V and 4 bases for J; bases not matched to a gene: 4. This CDR3 is CASSSGLAGGKNIQYF. CDR3 nucleotide sequence: TGTGCCAGCAGTTCCGGACTAGCGGGGGGGAAAAACATTCAGTACTTC.

This clonotype was detected many times. The chain links TRBV7-8 to TRBJ2-3, with a possible D match to TRBD2 (6 bases). CDR1 is SGHVS and CDR2 is FQNEAQ in the germline V gene. With 3 bases removed from V and 5 bases from J, the gap between germline ends came to 15 bases. The CDR3 runs 15 residues. DNA for the CDR3: TGTGCCAGCAGCTTCTGGGCGAACGGGGGAGATACGCAGTATTTT. Translated: CASSFWANGGDTQYF. Full variable domain (outside the CDR3, taken from reference TRBV7-8 and TRBJ2-3): GAGVSQSPRYKVAKRGQDVALRCDPISGHVSLFWYQQALGQGPEFLTYFQNEAQLDKSGLPSDRFFAERPEGSVSTLKIQRTQQEDSAVYLCASSFWANGGDTQYFGPGTRLTVL.

The rearrangement links TRBV4-2 to TRBJ1-6, with D possibly matching TRBD1 (5 bases). CDR3 length: 17 amino acids. The V end lost 0 bases, the J end lost 5 bases, and 14 bases lay between the germline ends. Germline CDR1 LGHNA, CDR2 YNFKEQ. Here the CDR3 DNA reads TGTGCCAGCAGCCAAGAGGGGGGAGAATTCAATAATTCACCCCTCCACTTT. It specifies CASSQEGGEFNNSPLHF.

This clonotype was found a few times. V and J are TRBV15 and TRBJ1-6; TRBD1 is a possible D gene (6 bases). V shed 1 base and J shed 3 bases, with 19 bases lying between them. The CDR3 is 19 amino acids. Germline CDR1 and CDR2: LNHNV and YYDKDF (reference sequence). CDR3 bases: TGTGCCACCAGCAGAGCAAACTTCGGACAGACGTACTATAATTCACCCCTCCACTTT. Protein product: CATSRANFGQTYYNSPLHF.

This clonotype has only a few counts. CDR3 protein: CAISEGTGGANEQFF. The CDR3 DNA is TGTGCCATCAGTGAGGGAACGGGAGGGGCCAATGAGCAGTTCTTC. This chain uses TRBV10-3 with TRBJ2-1; 8 positions match TRBD2. The CDR3 has 15 amino acids. With V trimmed by 2 bases and J by 6 bases, 6 bases remained unmatched. In germline, CDR1 is ENHRY, CDR2 SYGVKD.

Points on this clonotype: Since a much larger clone is just one base distant, this may be a read error. The chain uses TRBV9 and TRBJ1-3; D is uncertain. This CDR3 spans 12 amino acids. Between the trimmed V and J ends, which lost 3 bases and 0 bases, there was a span of 1 base. Germline V gives CDR1 SGDLS, CDR2 YYNGEE. The CDR3 DNA follows: TGTGCCAGCAGCGGCTCTGGAAACACCATATATTTT. Its protein product is CASSGSGNTIYF. The variable domain in full, with the rest retrieved from reference TRBV9 and TRBJ1-3, is DSGVTQTPKHLITATGQRVTLRCSPRSGDLSVYWYQQSLDQGLQFLIQYYNGEERAKGNILERFSAQQFPDLHSELNLSSLELGDSALYFCASSGSGNTIYFGEGSWLTVV.

This clonotype has more than one count but fewer than ten. V gene TRBV29-1 combines with J gene TRBJ2-3; 8 bases are shared with TRBD2. Trimming took 4 bases from V and 3 from J; bases not matched to a gene: 15. This CDR3 spans 17 amino acids. The germline V gene has CDR1 SQVTM and CDR2 ANQGSEA. CDR3 in amino acids: CSVAGALGLAGTDTQYF. The CDR3 bases are TGCAGCGTTGCAGGGGCCCTGGGATTAGCGGGGACAGATACGCAGTATTTT.